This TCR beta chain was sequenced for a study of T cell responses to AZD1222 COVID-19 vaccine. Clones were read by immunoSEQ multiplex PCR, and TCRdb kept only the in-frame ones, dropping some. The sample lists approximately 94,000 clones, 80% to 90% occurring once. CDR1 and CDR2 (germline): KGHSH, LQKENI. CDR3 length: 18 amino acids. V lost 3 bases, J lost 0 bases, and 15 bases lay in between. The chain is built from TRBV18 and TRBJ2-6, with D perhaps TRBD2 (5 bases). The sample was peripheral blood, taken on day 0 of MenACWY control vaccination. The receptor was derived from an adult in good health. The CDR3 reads CASSPGMGSDSGANVLTF. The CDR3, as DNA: TGTGCCAGCTCACCCGGGATGGGGTCCGACTCTGGGGCCAACGTCCTGACTTTC.